The source of this TCR beta chain is a study of blood T cells in healthy people across ages. Donors were healthy Caucasian individuals from Russia aged roughly 6 to 95. The study, taken as a whole, reports: Versus aged donors, long-lived donors had higher diversity and more naive CD4+ cells.

Trimming pared 6 bases from V and 6 bases from J, leaving 13 bases between. The CDR3 sequence is 12 residues long. Germline CDR1 DFQATT, CDR2 SNEGSKA (reference sequence). This clonotype has a handful of counts. Its specificity is unknown. A sample-barcoded 5' primer and a J-beta primer mix were used in a second PCR of roughly 7 to 11 cycles. TCRdb re-derived calls from the 5' RACE reads in MiXCR, one entry per CDR3 protein. The sample yields 1.4 million or so distinct CDR3 sequences, approximately 43% seen once. This chain uses TRBV20-1 with TRBJ2-3; a weak D match, TRBD2 (7 bases). This receptor was obtained from a woman under 30 in good health. The sequenced sample was blood. The CDR3 DNA sequence: TGCAGTGCGATAGAGGGGGGGGATACGCAGTATTTT. Translating it yields CSAIEGGDTQYF.